Each of the 11 T cell receptor beta chains below was sequenced from the same sample in a study of shared clonotypes between healthy human individuals. The method was immunoSEQ multiplex PCR; TCRdb's version includes in-frame clones alone and lacks a portion of them. The sample includes about 2.4 million clones, more than 80% of them seen just once. Sequenced sample: naive CD4+ T cells sorted from blood. The subset: CD45RA+ positively selected. The receptors derive from a man between 18 and 29 years old in good health.

V gene TRBV6-1 combines with J gene TRBJ1-4; D is possibly TRBD1 (5 bases). The CDR3 contains 15 residues. Germline values: CDR1 MNHNS, CDR2 SASEGT. V was trimmed by 4 bases and J by 4 bases, leaving 13 bases between them. The CDR3 reads CASSARDLNNEKLFF. In nucleotides, the CDR3 is TGTGCCAGCAGTGCCCGGGACCTGAATAATGAAAAACTGTTTTTT.

The chain employs TRBV28 and TRBJ1-1; D is uncertain. Germline values: CDR1 MDHEN, CDR2 SYDVKM. V lost 6 bases and J lost 11, with 31 bases in between. The CDR3 has 17 amino acids. The CDR3 sequence is CASSKSTREEYKVGAFF. Here the CDR3 DNA reads TGTGCCAGCAGCAAATCTACACGAGAAGAATACAAAGTCGGTGCTTTCTTT. Drawing the rest from reference TRBV28 and TRBJ1-1, the complete variable domain is DVKVTQSSRYLVKRTGEKVFLECVQDMDHENMFWYRQDPGLGLRLIYFSYDVKMKEKGDIPEGYSVSREKKERFSLILESASTNQTSMYLCASSKSTREEYKVGAFFGQGTRLTVV.

This sequence joins TRBV19 and TRBJ2-7; D is possibly TRBD1 (6 bases). CDR3 length equals 12 residues. The V gene's germline CDR1 is LNHDA and CDR2 SQIVND (reference sequence). Trimming removed 7 bases from V and 6 bases from J, with 13 bases in between. In DNA form, the CDR3 reads TGTGCCAGTACCAAGACAGGTTCCGAGCAGTACTTC. This sequence encodes CASTKTGSEQYF.

The V gene is TRBV18, the J gene TRBJ1-4; no clear D. The germline V gene has CDR1 KGHSH and CDR2 LQKENI. CDR3 length: 14 residues. V lost 2 bases and J lost 0, with 4 bases in between. The CDR3 loop is CASSPKTTNEKLFF. The DNA of the CDR3 is TGTGCCAGCTCACCAAAAACAACTAATGAAAAACTGTTTTTT.

The chain has TRBV18 and TRBJ2-6, with D perhaps TRBD1 (6 bases). Germline CDR1 and CDR2: KGHSH and LQKENI. The CDR3 has 19 residues. V lost 1 base to trimming and J lost 1 base, with 17 bases between them. The CDR3 loop reads CASSPRSGEILSGANVLTF. CDR3 DNA: TGTGCCAGCTCACCACGGTCAGGGGAAATTTTGTCTGGGGCCAACGTCCTGACTTTC.

A remark on this clone: It is unclear where the CDR3 begins or ends on the DNA, so no DNA is shown, and the CDR3 is as TCRdb lists it. The genes are TRBV5-6 and TRBJ1-1; TRBD1 was called by the table and not checked on the DNA. The V gene's germline CDR1 is SGHDT and CDR2 YYEEEE. Counting both end residues, the CDR3 totals 15 amino acids. This chain's CDR3 is CASSFLWGLGTEAFF.

Turning to this clone: Other DNA sequences of this sample code for an identical CDR3. The J gene is TRBJ2-7, the V gene TRBV5-4; D might be TRBD1 (5 bases). Trimming stripped 5 bases from V and 0 bases from J, with 12 bases between. The CDR3 contains 14 residues. Germline loops: CDR1 SGHNT, CDR2 YYREEE (reference sequence). Here the CDR3 DNA reads TGTGCCAGCAGTCCTCAGGGAAGCTCCTACGAGCAGTACTTC. Protein product: CASSPQGSSYEQYF. The entire variable domain, with the rest obtained from reference TRBV5-4 and TRBJ2-7, is as follows: ETGVTQSPTHLIKTRGQQVTLRCSSQSGHNTVSWYQQALGQGPQFIFQYYREEENGRGNFPPRFSGLQFPNYSSELNVNALELDDSALYLCASSPQGSSYEQYFGPGTRLTVT.

V and J are TRBV28 and TRBJ2-7; D possibly corresponds to TRBD2 (5 bases). Germline values: CDR1 MDHEN, CDR2 SYDVKM. V lost 3 bases and J lost 3, with 9 bases in between. The CDR3 is made up of 13 amino acids. The CDR3 nucleotides are TGTGCCAGCAGTTTCGGGGTACTCTACGAGCAGTACTTC. Translating gives CASSFGVLYEQYF.

The gene calls are TRBV18 and TRBJ1-1, with 7 positions matching TRBD1. CDR3 length: 15 amino acids. V shed 3 bases, J shed 3 bases, and the junction held 7 bases outside the gene matches. Germline values: CDR1 KGHSH, CDR2 LQKENI. CDR3 bases: TGTGCCAGCTCACCGGGCAGGGGGGCCCACACTGAAGCTTTCTTT. It encodes CASSPGRGAHTEAFF.

A word on this clone: At one boundary the junction diverges from the germline segment, which might be a read error. The chain employs TRBV5-8 and TRBJ2-7; D not resolved. Germline loops: CDR1 SGHTS, CDR2 YDEGEE. The CDR3 spans 11 residues. The CDR3 reads CASSSTGPKNF. CDR3 sequence (DNA): TGTGCCAGCAGCTCGACCGGCCCAAAAAACTTC.

The chain uses TRBV30 and TRBJ1-3; D is uncertain. The CDR3 extends over 13 amino acids. Per germline, CDR1 GTSNPN and CDR2 SVGIG (reference sequence). V lost 1 base and J 0 bases, leaving 4 bases between the germline ends. The CDR3: CAWSANSGNTIYF. The CDR3 region has the DNA TGTGCCTGGAGTGCTAACTCTGGAAACACCATATATTTT.